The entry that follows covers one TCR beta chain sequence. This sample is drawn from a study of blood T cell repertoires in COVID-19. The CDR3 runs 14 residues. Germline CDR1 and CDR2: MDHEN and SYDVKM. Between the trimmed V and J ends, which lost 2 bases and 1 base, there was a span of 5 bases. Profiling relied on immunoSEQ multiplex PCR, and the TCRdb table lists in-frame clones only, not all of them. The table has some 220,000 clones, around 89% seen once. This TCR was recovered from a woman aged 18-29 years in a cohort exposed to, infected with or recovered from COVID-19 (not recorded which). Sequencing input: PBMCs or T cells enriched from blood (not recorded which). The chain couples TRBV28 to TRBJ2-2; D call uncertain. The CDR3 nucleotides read TGTGCCAGCAGTTTAGGGCAGAACACCGGGGAGCTGTTTTTT. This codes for CASSLGQNTGELFF. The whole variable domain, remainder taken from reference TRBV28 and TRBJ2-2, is DVKVTQSSRYLVKRTGEKVFLECVQDMDHENMFWYRQDPGLGLRLIYFSYDVKMKEKGDIPEGYSVSREKKERFSLILESASTNQTSMYLCASSLGQNTGELFFGEGSRLTVL.